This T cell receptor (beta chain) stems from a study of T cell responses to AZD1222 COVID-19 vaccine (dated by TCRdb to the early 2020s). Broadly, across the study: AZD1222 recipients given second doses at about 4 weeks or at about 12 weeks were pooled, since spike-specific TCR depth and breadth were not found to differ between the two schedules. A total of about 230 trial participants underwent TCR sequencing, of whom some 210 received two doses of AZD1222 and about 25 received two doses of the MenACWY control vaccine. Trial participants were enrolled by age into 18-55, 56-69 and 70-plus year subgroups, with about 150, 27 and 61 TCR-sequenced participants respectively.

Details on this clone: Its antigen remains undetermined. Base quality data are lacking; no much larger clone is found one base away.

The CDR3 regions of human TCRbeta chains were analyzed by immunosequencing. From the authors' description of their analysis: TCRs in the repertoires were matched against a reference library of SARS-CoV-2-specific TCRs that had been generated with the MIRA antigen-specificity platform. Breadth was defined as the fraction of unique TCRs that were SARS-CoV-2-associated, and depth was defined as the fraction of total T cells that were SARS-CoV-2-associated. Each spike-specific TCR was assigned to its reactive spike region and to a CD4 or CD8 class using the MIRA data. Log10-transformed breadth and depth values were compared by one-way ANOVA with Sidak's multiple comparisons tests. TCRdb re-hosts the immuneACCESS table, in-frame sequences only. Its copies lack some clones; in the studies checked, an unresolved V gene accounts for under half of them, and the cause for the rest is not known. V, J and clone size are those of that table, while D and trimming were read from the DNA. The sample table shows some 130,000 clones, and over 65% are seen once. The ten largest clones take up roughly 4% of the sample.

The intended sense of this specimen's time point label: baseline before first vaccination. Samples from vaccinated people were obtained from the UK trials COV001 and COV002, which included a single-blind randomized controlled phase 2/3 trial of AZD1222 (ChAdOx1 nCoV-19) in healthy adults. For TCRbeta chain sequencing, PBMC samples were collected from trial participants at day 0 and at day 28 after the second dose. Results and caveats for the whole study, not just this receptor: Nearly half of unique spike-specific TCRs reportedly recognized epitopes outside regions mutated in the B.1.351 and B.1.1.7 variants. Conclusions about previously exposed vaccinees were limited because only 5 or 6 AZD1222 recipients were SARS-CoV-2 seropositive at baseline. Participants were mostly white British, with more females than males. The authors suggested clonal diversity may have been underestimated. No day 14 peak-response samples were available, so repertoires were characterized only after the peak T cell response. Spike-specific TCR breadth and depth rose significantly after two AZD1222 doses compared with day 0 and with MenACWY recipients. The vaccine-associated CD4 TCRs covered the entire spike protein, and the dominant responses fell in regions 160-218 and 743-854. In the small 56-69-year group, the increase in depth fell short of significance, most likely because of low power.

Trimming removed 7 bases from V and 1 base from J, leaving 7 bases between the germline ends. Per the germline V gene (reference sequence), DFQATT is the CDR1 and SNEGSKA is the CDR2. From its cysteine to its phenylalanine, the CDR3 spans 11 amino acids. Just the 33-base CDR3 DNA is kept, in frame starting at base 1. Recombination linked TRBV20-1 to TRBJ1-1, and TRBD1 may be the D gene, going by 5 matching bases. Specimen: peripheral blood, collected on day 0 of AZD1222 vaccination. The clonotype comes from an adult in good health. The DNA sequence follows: TGCAGTGGGGGGGAGAACACTGAAGCTTTCTTT. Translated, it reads CSGGENTEAFF.